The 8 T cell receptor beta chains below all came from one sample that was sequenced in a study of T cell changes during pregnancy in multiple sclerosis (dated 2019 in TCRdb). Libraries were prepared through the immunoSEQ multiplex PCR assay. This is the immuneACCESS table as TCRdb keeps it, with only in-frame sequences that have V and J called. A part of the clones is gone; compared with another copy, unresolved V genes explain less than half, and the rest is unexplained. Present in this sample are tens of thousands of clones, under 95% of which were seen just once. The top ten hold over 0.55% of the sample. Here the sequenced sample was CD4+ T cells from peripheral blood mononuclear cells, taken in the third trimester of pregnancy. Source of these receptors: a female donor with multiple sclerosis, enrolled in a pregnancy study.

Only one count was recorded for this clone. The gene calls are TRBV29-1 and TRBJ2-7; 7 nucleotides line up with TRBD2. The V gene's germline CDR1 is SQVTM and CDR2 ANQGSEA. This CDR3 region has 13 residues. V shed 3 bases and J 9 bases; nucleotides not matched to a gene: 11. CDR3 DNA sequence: TGCAGCGTTGAGCTGGCGGGAGTCTTTGGGCAGTACTTC. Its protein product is CSVELAGVFGQYF.

The CDR3 region has the DNA TGCGCCAGCAGCTTGGAGGTAGCGAACACTGAAGCTTTCTTT. This gives the protein CASSLEVANTEAFF. The genes are TRBV5-1 and TRBJ1-1; no clear D gene. The CDR3 is 14 amino acids. The germline V gene has CDR1 SGHRS and CDR2 YFSETQ. V lost 0 bases and J 1 base, leaving 7 bases between the germline ends.

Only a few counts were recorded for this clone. This chain's CDR3 is CASSLESGVNTEAFF. Here the CDR3 DNA reads TGCGCCAGCAGCTTGGAGTCAGGGGTGAACACTGAAGCTTTCTTT. The chain employs TRBV5-1 and TRBJ1-1; possible D gene TRBD1, 6 bases. The CDR3 is 15 amino acids. The V end was cut by 0 bases, the J end by 0 bases, with 9 bases between. Germline CDR1 SGHRS, CDR2 YFSETQ.

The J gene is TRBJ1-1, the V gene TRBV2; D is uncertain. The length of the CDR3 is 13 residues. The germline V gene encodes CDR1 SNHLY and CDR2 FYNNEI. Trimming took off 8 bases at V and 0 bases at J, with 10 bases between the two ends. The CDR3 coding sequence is TGTGCCAGCGTGTCGGGGATGAACACTGAAGCTTTCTTT. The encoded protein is CASVSGMNTEAFF.

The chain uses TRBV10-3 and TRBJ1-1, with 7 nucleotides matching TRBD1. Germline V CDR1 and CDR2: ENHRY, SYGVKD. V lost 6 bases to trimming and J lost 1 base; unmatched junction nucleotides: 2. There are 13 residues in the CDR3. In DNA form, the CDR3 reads TGTGCCATCAGACAGGGGTGGAACACTGAAGCTTTCTTT. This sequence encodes CAIRQGWNTEAFF.

The CDR3 loop is CRTGTDNEQFF. The CDR3 nucleotides read TGTCGGACAGGGACGGACAATGAGCAGTTCTTC. The chain recombines TRBV28 with TRBJ2-1; 8 bases agree with TRBD1. This CDR3 has 11 residues. Germline lookup yields CDR1 MDHEN and CDR2 SYDVKM. The full variable domain, with the rest looked up from reference TRBV28 and TRBJ2-1, is DVKVTQSSRYLVKRTGEKVFLECVQDMDHENMFWYRQDPGLGLRLIYFSYDVKMKEKGDIPEGYSVSREKKERFSLILESASTNQTSMYLCRTGTDNEQFFGPGTRLTVL.

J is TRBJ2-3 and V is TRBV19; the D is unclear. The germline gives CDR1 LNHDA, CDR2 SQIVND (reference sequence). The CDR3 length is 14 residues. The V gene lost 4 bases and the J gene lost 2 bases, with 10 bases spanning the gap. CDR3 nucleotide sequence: TGTGCCAGTAGTAACGCAGAATTCACAGATACGCAGTATTTT. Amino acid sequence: CASSNAEFTDTQYF.

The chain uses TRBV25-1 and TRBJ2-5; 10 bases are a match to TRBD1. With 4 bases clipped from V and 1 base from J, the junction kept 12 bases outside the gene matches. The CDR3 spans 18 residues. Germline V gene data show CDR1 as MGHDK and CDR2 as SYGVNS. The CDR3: CASSVRGQGDFFQETQYF. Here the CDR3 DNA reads TGTGCCAGCAGTGTCAGAGGACAGGGGGACTTCTTCCAAGAGACCCAGTACTTC.